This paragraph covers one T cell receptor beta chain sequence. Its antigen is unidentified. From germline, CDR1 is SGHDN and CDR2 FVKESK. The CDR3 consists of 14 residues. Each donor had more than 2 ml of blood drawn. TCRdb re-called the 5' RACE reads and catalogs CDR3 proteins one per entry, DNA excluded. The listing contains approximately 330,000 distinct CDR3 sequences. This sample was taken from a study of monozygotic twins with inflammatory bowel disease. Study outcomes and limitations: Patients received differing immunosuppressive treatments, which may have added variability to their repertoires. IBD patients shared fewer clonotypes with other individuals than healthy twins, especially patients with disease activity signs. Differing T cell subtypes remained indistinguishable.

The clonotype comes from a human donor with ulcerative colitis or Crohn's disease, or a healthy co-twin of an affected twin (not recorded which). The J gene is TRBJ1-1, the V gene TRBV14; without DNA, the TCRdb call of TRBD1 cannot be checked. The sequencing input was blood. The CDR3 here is CASSRTTGNTEAFF.